This T cell receptor (beta chain) emerged from a study of cytomegalovirus exposure and HLA in healthy donors. Per the germline V gene, CDR1 is MNHNS and CDR2 is SASEGT. The CDR3 is 13 residues long. Trimming removed 8 bases at V and 1 base at J, with 9 bases between. Study outcomes and limitations: TCR beta V segments were, for the most part, productive about 87% or about 30% of the time in an earlier analysis. TCR beta chains numbering approximately 150 were designated cytomegalovirus-associated.

A multiplex PCR was run with 60 Vbeta primers and 13 Jbeta primers. TCRdb's table, derived via immunoSEQ multiplex PCR, lists solely in-frame clones and lacks some. The table lists around 150,000 clones, about 76% of them singletons. Remarks on this clone: Its antigen is not known.

The sample was PBMCs. The sequence came from a middle-aged woman in good health and CMV-seropositive. The chain recombines TRBV6-1 with TRBJ1-5; D remains ambiguous. The DNA for the CDR3 is TGTGCCAGCTACTCCCCGAGCAATCAGCCCCAGCATTTT. Translating it yields CASYSPSNQPQHF.